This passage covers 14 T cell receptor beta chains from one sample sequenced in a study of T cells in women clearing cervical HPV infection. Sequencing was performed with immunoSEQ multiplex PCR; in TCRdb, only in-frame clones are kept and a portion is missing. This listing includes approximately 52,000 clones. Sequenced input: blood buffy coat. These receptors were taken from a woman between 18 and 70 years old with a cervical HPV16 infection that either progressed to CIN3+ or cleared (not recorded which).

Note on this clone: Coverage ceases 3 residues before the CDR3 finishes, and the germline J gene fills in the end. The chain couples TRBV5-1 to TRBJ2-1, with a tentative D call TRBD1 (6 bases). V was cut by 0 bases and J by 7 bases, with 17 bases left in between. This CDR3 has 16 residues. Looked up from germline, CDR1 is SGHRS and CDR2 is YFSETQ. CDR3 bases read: TGCGCCAGCAGCTTGGGGAACAGGGTCTCGGGAAATGAG. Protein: CASSLGNRVSGNE. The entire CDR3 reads CASSLGNRVSGNEQFF. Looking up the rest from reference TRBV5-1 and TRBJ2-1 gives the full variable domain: KAGVTQTPRYLIKTRGQQVTLSCSPISGHRSVSWYQQTPGQGLQFLFEYFSETQRNKGNFPGRFSGRQFSNSRSEMNVSTLELGDSALYLCASSLGNRVSGNEQFFGPGTRLTVL.

The CDR3 reads CSATQGATDRYTDTQYF. CDR3 bases read: TGCAGTGCTACGCAGGGGGCAACCGACCGTTACACAGATACG. The gene calls are TRBV20-1 and TRBJ2-3, with 8 bases identical to TRBD1. The read comes to an end 3 residues before the CDR3 does, leaving the germline J gene to fill in the end. V was pared by 4 bases and J by 2 bases, with 14 bases of the junction left unmatched. Per the germline V gene, CDR1 is DFQATT and CDR2 is SNEGSKA (reference sequence). CDR3 length equals 17 residues.

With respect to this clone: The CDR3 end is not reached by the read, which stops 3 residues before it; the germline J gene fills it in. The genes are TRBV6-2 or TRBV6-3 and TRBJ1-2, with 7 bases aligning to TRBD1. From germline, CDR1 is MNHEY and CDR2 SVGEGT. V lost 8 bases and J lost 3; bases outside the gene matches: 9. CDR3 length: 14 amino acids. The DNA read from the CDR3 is TGTGCCAGCCGTCCAGGGGACAGAGACTATGGC. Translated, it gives CASRPGDRDYG. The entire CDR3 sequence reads CASRPGDRDYGYTF.

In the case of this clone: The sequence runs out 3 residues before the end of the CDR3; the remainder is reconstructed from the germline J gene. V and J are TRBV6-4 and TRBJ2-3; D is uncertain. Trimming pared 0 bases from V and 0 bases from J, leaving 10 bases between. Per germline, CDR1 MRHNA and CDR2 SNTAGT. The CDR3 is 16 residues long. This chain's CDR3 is CASSDSFKRSTDTQYF. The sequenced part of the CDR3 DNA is TGTGCCAGCAGTGACTCGTTTAAGCGTAGCACAGATACG.

CDR3 in amino acids: CSAYPGGQGSRYEQYF. The covered CDR3 bases are TGCAGTGCGTACCCAGGGGGACAGGGGTCCCGTTACGAG. The chain links TRBV20-1 to TRBJ2-7; TRBD1 matches at 10 bases. The read terminates 3 residues before the CDR3 end, so the remaining end is supplied by the germline J gene. The CDR3 consists of 16 residues. Trimming cost V 6 bases and J 4 bases; bases outside gene matches: 15. The germline V gene has CDR1 DFQATT and CDR2 SNEGSKA (reference sequence).

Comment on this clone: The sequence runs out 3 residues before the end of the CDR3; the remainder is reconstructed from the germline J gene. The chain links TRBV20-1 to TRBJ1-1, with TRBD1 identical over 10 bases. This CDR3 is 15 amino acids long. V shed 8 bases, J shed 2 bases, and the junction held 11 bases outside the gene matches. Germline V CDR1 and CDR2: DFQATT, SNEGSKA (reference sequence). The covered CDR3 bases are TGCAGTCCTCGTACGGGGACAGGGGCAAACACTGAA. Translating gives CSPRTGTGANTE. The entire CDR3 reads CSPRTGTGANTEAFF.

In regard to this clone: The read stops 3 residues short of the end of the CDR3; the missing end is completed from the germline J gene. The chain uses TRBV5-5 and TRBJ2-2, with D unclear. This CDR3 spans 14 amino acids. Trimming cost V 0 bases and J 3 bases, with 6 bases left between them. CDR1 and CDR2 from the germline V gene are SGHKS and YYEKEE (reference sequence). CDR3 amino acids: CASSLVEDTGELFF. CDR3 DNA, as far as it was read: TGTGCCAGCAGCTTGGTTGAGGACACCGGGGAG. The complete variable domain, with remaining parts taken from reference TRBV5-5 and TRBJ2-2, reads DAGVTQSPTHLIKTRGQQVTLRCSPISGHKSVSWYQQVLGQGPQFIFQYYEKEERGRGNFPDRFSARQFPNYSSELNVNALLLGDSALYLCASSLVEDTGELFFGEGSRLTVL.

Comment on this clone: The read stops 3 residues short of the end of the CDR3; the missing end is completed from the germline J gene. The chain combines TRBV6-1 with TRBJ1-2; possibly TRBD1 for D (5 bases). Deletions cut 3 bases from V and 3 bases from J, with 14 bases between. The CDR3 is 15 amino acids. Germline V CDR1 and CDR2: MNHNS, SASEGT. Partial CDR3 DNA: TGTGCCAGCAGTGACCTCGGGGGAGTAGACTATGGC. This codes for CASSDLGGVDYG. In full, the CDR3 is CASSDLGGVDYGYTF.

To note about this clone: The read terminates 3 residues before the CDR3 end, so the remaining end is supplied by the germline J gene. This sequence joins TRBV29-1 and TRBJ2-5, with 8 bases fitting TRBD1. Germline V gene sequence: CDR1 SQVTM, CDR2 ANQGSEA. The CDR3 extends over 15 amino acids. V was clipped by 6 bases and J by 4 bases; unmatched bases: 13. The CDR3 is CSVVRQGRRGETQYF. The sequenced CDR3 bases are TGCAGCGTGGTTCGACAGGGGAGAAGGGGAGAGACC.

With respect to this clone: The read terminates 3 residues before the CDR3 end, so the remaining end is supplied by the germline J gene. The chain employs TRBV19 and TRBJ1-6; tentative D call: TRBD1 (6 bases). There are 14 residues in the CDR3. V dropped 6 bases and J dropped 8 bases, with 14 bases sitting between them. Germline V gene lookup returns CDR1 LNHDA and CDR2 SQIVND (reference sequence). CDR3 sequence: CASRGQGNDSPLHF. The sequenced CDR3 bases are TGTGCCAGTAGAGGGCAGGGGAACGATTCACCC.

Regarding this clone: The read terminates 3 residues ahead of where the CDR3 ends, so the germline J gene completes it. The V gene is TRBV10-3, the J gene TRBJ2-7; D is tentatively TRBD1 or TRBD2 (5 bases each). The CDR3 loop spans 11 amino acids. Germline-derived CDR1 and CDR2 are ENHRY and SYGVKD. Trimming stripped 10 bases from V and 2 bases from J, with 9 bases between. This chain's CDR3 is CATRGAYEQYF. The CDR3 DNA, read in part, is TGTGCCACCCGAGGGGCCTACGAG.

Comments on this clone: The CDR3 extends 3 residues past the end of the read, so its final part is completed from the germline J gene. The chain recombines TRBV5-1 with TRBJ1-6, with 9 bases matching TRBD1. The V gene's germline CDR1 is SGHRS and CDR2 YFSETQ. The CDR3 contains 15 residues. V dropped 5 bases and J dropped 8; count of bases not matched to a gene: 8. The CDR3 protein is CASSWTGQGDSPLHF. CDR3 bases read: TGCGCCAGCAGTTGGACGGGACAGGGTGATTCACCC.

The CDR3 DNA, read in part, is TGCAGTGCAATTCAAGGGACTTCTGGAAACACC. It codes for CSAIQGTSGNT. In full, the CDR3 reads CSAIQGTSGNTIYF. The chain recombines TRBV20-1 with TRBJ1-3; maybe TRBD1 (5 bases). The CDR3 extends 3 residues past the end of the read, so its final part is completed from the germline J gene. Trimming removed 6 bases at V and 1 base at J, with 13 bases between. This CDR3 comprises 14 residues. From germline, CDR1 is DFQATT and CDR2 SNEGSKA (reference sequence).

CDR3 sequence reads: CASMGQQANVLTF. The covered CDR3 bases are TGTGCCAGTATGGGACAGCAGGCCAACGTC. This chain connects TRBV19 to TRBJ2-6; 7 bases line up with TRBD1. The observed sequence ends 3 residues before the CDR3 terminus, with the missing tail filled in from the germline J gene. CDR3 length: 13 residues. Germline CDR1 LNHDA, CDR2 SQIVND (reference sequence). Trimming cost V 7 bases and J 6 bases; bases outside gene matches: 3.